This entry features one T cell receptor beta chain sequence. Antigen unknown. This entry belongs to a study of T and B cells in COVID-19 patients. Turning to the study itself: Of approximately 22 active-infection patients, 15 to 18 carried comorbidities linked to unfavorable COVID-19 outcome. General study results and limits: Highly clonal in active COVID-19, TRB repertoires exceeded healthy-donor diversity and richness at recovery.

Per germline, CDR1 SGHNT and CDR2 YYREEE (reference sequence). The CDR3 runs 12 residues. With 4 bases removed from V and 4 bases from J, the gap between germline ends came to 8 bases. Blood genomic DNA input for TRB amplification was about 240-500 ng. Multiplex PCR with BIOMED2 TRB-A/B primer pools amplified TRB rearrangements. TCRdb analysed the multiplex PCR reads with MiXCR anew, one entry per CDR3 protein. This table has about 18,000 distinct CDR3 sequences, 35% to 40% appearing once. The material sequenced was blood. The chain employs TRBV5-4 and TRBJ2-5; D unresolved. This clonotype originated in a human donor with active COVID-19. The CDR3 nucleotides are TGTGCCAGCAGCCACCAGTTAGAGACCCAGTACTTC. It translates to CASSHQLETQYF.